A selection of T cell receptor beta chains follows, all from one sample in a study of regulatory T cells in long-lasting Graves disease. TCRdb analysed the multiplex PCR reads with MiXCR anew, one entry per CDR3 protein. In the table there are 440,000 or so distinct CDR3 sequences, over 15% of which are singletons. This same sample was also part of a study on T cells in Graves' hyperthyroidism and ophthalmopathy.

The material was peripheral blood mononuclear cells (PBMCs), obtained at new diagnosis, from a patient treated with antithyroid drugs. The origin of the receptors is a woman in her twenties or thirties with Graves disease. Both conserved end residues are part of each CDR3. Fields, in order: CDR3 DNA, CDR3 protein, V gene, J gene, D gene, clone size. The D gene is left open where the match is weak. Only some rows state a clone size, as once, few, many or a class for expanded clones.

cdr3_nt: TGCGCCAGCAGCCAAGACCCCACATTTGATACGCAGTATTTT; cdr3_aa: CASSQDPTFDTQYF; v_call: TRBV5-1; j_call: TRBJ2-3; d_call: -; clone_size: -
cdr3_nt: TGTGCCACCCTAGGGAGCACCGGGGAGCTGTTTTTT; cdr3_aa: CATLGSTGELFF; v_call: TRBV3-1; j_call: TRBJ2-2; d_call: -; clone_size: many
cdr3_nt: TGTGCCAGCAGATCCTCCGGGACTAGCGGGGCATCCTACAATGAGCAGTTCTTC; cdr3_aa: CASRSSGTSGASYNEQFF; v_call: TRBV28; j_call: TRBJ2-1; d_call: TRBD2; clone_size: many
cdr3_nt: TGTGCCAGCAGCGCCGGACTAGCGGGAGTCTACGAGCAGTACTTC; cdr3_aa: CASSAGLAGVYEQYF; v_call: TRBV9; j_call: TRBJ2-7; d_call: TRBD2; clone_size: many
cdr3_nt: TGTGCCAGCAGCTTAGATCCTAGGGTATCCGATAATTCACCCCTCCACTTT; cdr3_aa: CASSLDPRVSDNSPLHF; v_call: TRBV7-2; j_call: TRBJ1-6; d_call: -; clone_size: few
cdr3_nt: TGTGCCAGCAGCGCGGTTCAGGGGACCCTCTACGAGCAGTACTTC; cdr3_aa: CASSAVQGTLYEQYF; v_call: TRBV11-2; j_call: TRBJ2-7; d_call: -; clone_size: many
cdr3_nt: TGTGCCAGTAGTATTTTAGTCTCCTCTGGGGCCAACGTCCTGACTTTC; cdr3_aa: CASSILVSSGANVLTF; v_call: TRBV19; j_call: TRBJ2-6; d_call: -; clone_size: few
cdr3_nt: TGCGCCAGCAGCTTGGACCGGGGAGCGGGCGGCTACACCTTC; cdr3_aa: CASSLDRGAGGYTF; v_call: TRBV5-1; j_call: TRBJ1-2; d_call: -; clone_size: few
cdr3_nt: TGTGCCAGCAGCCCTAGCGGGCAGCGCACCAGGGGGTTCTTC; cdr3_aa: CASSPSGQRTRGFF; v_call: TRBV28; j_call: TRBJ2-1; d_call: TRBD2; clone_size: many
cdr3_nt: TGTGCCAGTAGTAAAGGACGGTACTCTGGGGCCAACGTCCTGACTTTC; cdr3_aa: CASSKGRYSGANVLTF; v_call: TRBV19; j_call: TRBJ2-6; d_call: -; clone_size: -
cdr3_nt: TGCGCCAGCAGTAGGCCCGCTAGAGAGCAGTACTTC; cdr3_aa: CASSRPAREQYF; v_call: TRBV5-1; j_call: TRBJ2-7; d_call: -; clone_size: -
cdr3_nt: TGTGCCAGCAGCCCTTACAGGGATGGCTACACCTTC; cdr3_aa: CASSPYRDGYTF; v_call: TRBV5-5; j_call: TRBJ1-2; d_call: -; clone_size: many
cdr3_nt: TGTGCCAGCAGCGGCGGGACGCTGGGGGAGACCCAGTACTTC; cdr3_aa: CASSGGTLGETQYF; v_call: TRBV7-9; j_call: TRBJ2-5; d_call: -; clone_size: many
cdr3_nt: TGTGCCAGCAGTTTGCGACCCCGGAACACTGAAGCTTTCTTT; cdr3_aa: CASSLRPRNTEAFF; v_call: TRBV27; j_call: TRBJ1-1; d_call: -; clone_size: many
cdr3_nt: TGTGCCAGCAGGCTAGCGGGGAGGTCTGGTGAGCAGTTCTTC; cdr3_aa: CASRLAGRSGEQFF; v_call: TRBV28; j_call: TRBJ2-1; d_call: TRBD2; clone_size: many
cdr3_nt: TGTGCCAGCTCAACCGGGACAGGGAGGGGGGAGCAGTACTTC; cdr3_aa: CASSTGTGRGEQYF; v_call: TRBV18; j_call: TRBJ2-7; d_call: TRBD1; clone_size: many
cdr3_nt: TGTGCCAGCTCACCACCCCTAGCACTAGGGGGCAATGAGCAGTTCTTC; cdr3_aa: CASSPPLALGGNEQFF; v_call: TRBV18; j_call: TRBJ2-1; d_call: -; clone_size: few
cdr3_nt: TGTGCCTGGGCCAGACAGGCCCAAGAGACCCAGTACTTC; cdr3_aa: CAWARQAQETQYF; v_call: TRBV30; j_call: TRBJ2-5; d_call: -; clone_size: few
cdr3_nt: TGCGCCAGCAGCCAAGAGGGTGGGGCGCTCGACGAGCAGTACTTC; cdr3_aa: CASSQEGGALDEQYF; v_call: TRBV4-3; j_call: TRBJ2-7; d_call: -; clone_size: many
cdr3_nt: TGCAGTGCTGGGGGACTAGCGGGAAGAAGGGAGCAGTTCTTC; cdr3_aa: CSAGGLAGRREQFF; v_call: TRBV20-1; j_call: TRBJ2-1; d_call: TRBD2; clone_size: many
cdr3_nt: TGTGCCAGCAGCCGGGTTCCGAATGAAAAACTGTTTTTT; cdr3_aa: CASSRVPNEKLFF; v_call: TRBV6-4; j_call: TRBJ1-4; d_call: -; clone_size: -
cdr3_nt: TGTGCCAGTAGTATAGCTGCCTATAGCAATCAGCCCCAGCATTTT; cdr3_aa: CASSIAAYSNQPQHF; v_call: TRBV19; j_call: TRBJ1-5; d_call: -; clone_size: -
cdr3_nt: TGCAGTGCCGTGCTAAGCCCCCAAGCGTGGTCGGGCAATCAGCCCCAGCATTTT; cdr3_aa: CSAVLSPQAWSGNQPQHF; v_call: TRBV20-1; j_call: TRBJ1-5; d_call: -; clone_size: few
cdr3_nt: TGTGCCACCAGCAGAGCTACCGGACTAGCGGGAGGAGGGTATGAGCAGTTCTTC; cdr3_aa: CATSRATGLAGGGYEQFF; v_call: TRBV15; j_call: TRBJ2-1; d_call: TRBD2; clone_size: few
cdr3_nt: TGCAGTGCCCAACAGGGGGTAATATCTGAAGCTTTCTTT; cdr3_aa: CSAQQGVISEAFF; v_call: TRBV20-1; j_call: TRBJ1-1; d_call: TRBD1; clone_size: many
cdr3_nt: TGTGCCAGCAGTTCTAGGAATGTCAGATTCACAGATACGCAGTATTTT; cdr3_aa: CASSSRNVRFTDTQYF; v_call: TRBV28; j_call: TRBJ2-3; d_call: -; clone_size: many
cdr3_nt: TGCAGTGCCCCGGGACCGATCTACGAGCAGTACTTC; cdr3_aa: CSAPGPIYEQYF; v_call: TRBV20-1; j_call: TRBJ2-7; d_call: -; clone_size: many
cdr3_nt: TGTGCCAGCTCAGCGAATGGAGGTTCGGCCAAAAACATTCAGTACTTC; cdr3_aa: CASSANGGSAKNIQYF; v_call: TRBV18; j_call: TRBJ2-4; d_call: -; clone_size: many
cdr3_nt: TGTGCCAGCAGCTTTTCGGGACTAGGTAGCAATCAGCCCCAGCATTTT; cdr3_aa: CASSFSGLGSNQPQHF; v_call: TRBV7-8; j_call: TRBJ1-5; d_call: -; clone_size: many
cdr3_nt: TGTGCCAGTACGGACGAGGTGTCGTTAGCCAAAAACACTCAGTACTTC; cdr3_aa: CASTDEVSLAKNTQYF; v_call: TRBV19; j_call: TRBJ2-4; d_call: -; clone_size: -
cdr3_nt: TGCGCCAGCAGCTTTAGATTGGTGGGCACTGAAGCTTTCTTT; cdr3_aa: CASSFRLVGTEAFF; v_call: TRBV5-1; j_call: TRBJ1-1; d_call: -; clone_size: few
cdr3_nt: TGTGCCACCAGCAGAGGATTTCATGGGCTGTTTTTT; cdr3_aa: CATSRGFHGLFF; v_call: TRBV15; j_call: TRBJ2-2; d_call: -; clone_size: many
cdr3_nt: TGTGCCAGCAGTCGTACACTTATTAGGGGTTACGAGCAGTACTTC; cdr3_aa: CASSRTLIRGYEQYF; v_call: TRBV2; j_call: TRBJ2-7; d_call: -; clone_size: many
cdr3_nt: TGTGCCAGCGCGGGGCAAGAGACCCAGTACTTC; cdr3_aa: CASAGQETQYF; v_call: TRBV18; j_call: TRBJ2-5; d_call: -; clone_size: many
cdr3_nt: TGTGCCACCAGCAGAGATAAAACAGGGCATGAGCAGTTCTTC; cdr3_aa: CATSRDKTGHEQFF; v_call: TRBV15; j_call: TRBJ2-1; d_call: -; clone_size: few
cdr3_nt: TGCGCCAGCAGCTTGGGGGTAGAAGAGCAGTTCTTC; cdr3_aa: CASSLGVEEQFF; v_call: TRBV5-1; j_call: TRBJ2-1; d_call: -; clone_size: -
cdr3_nt: TGTGCCAGCAGTTTATGGACAGGGCGCGAGCAGTACTTC; cdr3_aa: CASSLWTGREQYF; v_call: TRBV12-3/TRBV12-4; j_call: TRBJ2-7; d_call: TRBD1; clone_size: many
cdr3_nt: TGTGCCAGCAGTCCAGTCCGGGGGATGGAGACCCAGTACTTC; cdr3_aa: CASSPVRGMETQYF; v_call: TRBV3-1; j_call: TRBJ2-5; d_call: -; clone_size: few
cdr3_nt: TGTGCCAGCAGTTACCTGGGGGGTAGCGGGGGTCAGTTCTTC; cdr3_aa: CASSYLGGSGGQFF; v_call: TRBV6-5; j_call: TRBJ2-1; d_call: TRBD2; clone_size: -
cdr3_nt: TGCAGCGCTTCCCGGGGCTTAGCCAAAAACATTCAGTACTTC; cdr3_aa: CSASRGLAKNIQYF; v_call: TRBV29-1; j_call: TRBJ2-4; d_call: -; clone_size: -
cdr3_nt: TGTGCCAGCAGTACCGCGGGACAGGCTCCTGGCTACACCTTC; cdr3_aa: CASSTAGQAPGYTF; v_call: TRBV28; j_call: TRBJ1-2; d_call: TRBD1; clone_size: few
cdr3_nt: TGTGCCAGCAAGGGACTATTTGTCACAGATACGCAGTATTTT; cdr3_aa: CASKGLFVTDTQYF; v_call: TRBV6-2/TRBV6-3; j_call: TRBJ2-3; d_call: TRBD2; clone_size: few
cdr3_nt: TGTGCCAGCCGGGACAATAACTATGGCTACACCTTC; cdr3_aa: CASRDNNYGYTF; v_call: TRBV2; j_call: TRBJ1-2; d_call: -; clone_size: -
cdr3_nt: TGTGCCAGCAGTTTAAGTAGCGGGAGCAATGAGCAGTTCTTC; cdr3_aa: CASSLSSGSNEQFF; v_call: TRBV12-3/TRBV12-4; j_call: TRBJ2-1; d_call: TRBD2; clone_size: many
cdr3_nt: TGTGCCAGCAGCGCAGATAGTTTTCGAGATAACGAGCAGTACTTC; cdr3_aa: CASSADSFRDNEQYF; v_call: TRBV7-9; j_call: TRBJ2-7; d_call: -; clone_size: few
cdr3_nt: TGCGCCAGCAGCCGAGGCGAGATGGGGGAGCTGTTTTTT; cdr3_aa: CASSRGEMGELFF; v_call: TRBV4-1; j_call: TRBJ2-2; d_call: -; clone_size: -
cdr3_nt: TGCAGTGCTCAGACCGGGACTAGCGGAAACAATGAGCAGTTCTTC; cdr3_aa: CSAQTGTSGNNEQFF; v_call: TRBV20-1; j_call: TRBJ2-1; d_call: TRBD2; clone_size: many
cdr3_nt: TGCAGTGTTCTTACACCGGCTAGCGGGAGGGGGAATGAGCAGTTCTTC; cdr3_aa: CSVLTPASGRGNEQFF; v_call: TRBV20-1; j_call: TRBJ2-1; d_call: TRBD2; clone_size: many
cdr3_nt: TGTGCCAGCAGCCCAAGCGGGGGCGGCTACGAGCAGTACTTC; cdr3_aa: CASSPSGGGYEQYF; v_call: TRBV18; j_call: TRBJ2-7; d_call: TRBD2; clone_size: many